This T cell receptor beta chain was identified in a study of blood T cell repertoires in COVID-19. Study overall: Sources were T cells, B-cell-depleted T cells, or PBMCs; the material itself was cDNA or gDNA.

CDR1 and CDR2 from the germline V gene are MNHEY and SMNVEV (reference sequence). The CDR3 has 16 amino acids. With 3 bases clipped from V and 8 bases from J, the junction kept 12 bases outside the gene matches. Assay: immunoSEQ multiplex PCR; the TCRdb copy retains only in-frame clones and omits some. This repertoire shows about 120,000 clones, 80% to 90% found once; its top ten account for about 2%. The chain uses TRBV27 and TRBJ1-4, with 7 bases matching TRBD1. The sequenced sample consisted of peripheral blood. The receptor was derived from a woman in her 50s with acute or convalescent COVID-19. The CDR3 loop is CASSFSRTGLLEKLFF. The CDR3 DNA reads as TGTGCCAGCAGTTTCTCCCGGACAGGCCTCCTGGAAAAACTGTTTTTT.